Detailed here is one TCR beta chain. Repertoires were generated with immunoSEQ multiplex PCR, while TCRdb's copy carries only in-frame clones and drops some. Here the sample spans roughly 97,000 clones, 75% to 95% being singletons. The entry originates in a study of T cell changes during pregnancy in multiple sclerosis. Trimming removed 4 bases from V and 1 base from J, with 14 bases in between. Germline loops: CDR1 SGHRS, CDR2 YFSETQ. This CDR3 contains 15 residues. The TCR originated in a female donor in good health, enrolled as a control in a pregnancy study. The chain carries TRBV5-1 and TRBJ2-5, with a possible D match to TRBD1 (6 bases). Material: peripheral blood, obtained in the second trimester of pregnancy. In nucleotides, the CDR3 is TGCGCCAGCAGCCGGGCAGGGGTCGGCCAAGAGACCCAGTACTTC. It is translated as CASSRAGVGQETQYF.